The 7 T cell receptor beta chains below all came from one sample that was sequenced in a study of T-cell reconstitution after alpha-beta-depleted transplantation in children (dated by TCRdb to the mid-2010s). Libraries were constructed by PCR. Sequenced on an Illumina HiSeq 2500. TCR libraries were prepared with molecular barcoding, using unique molecular identifiers to normalize TCRbeta repertoire quantification. TCRdb cleaned the public reads at Q25 with fastp, built clones with MiXCR and kept in-frame beta chains. Records with the same CDR3 protein are collapsed into one entry carrying the most frequent genes and DNA. The sample profile shows about 610,000 distinct CDR3 sequences; about 10% of them were found once. Roughly 4% of the sample is in the top ten clones. The specimen comprised PBMCs from the stem cell graft donor, sampled from the stem cell graft. The origin of the receptors is a human donor who donated a stem cell graft to a child with acute myeloid leukemia.

This clonotype was found many times. The chain carries TRBV6-1 and TRBJ2-7; 11 bases align to TRBD1. With V trimmed by 11 bases and J by 2 bases, 11 bases remained unmatched. The germline V gene has CDR1 MNHNS and CDR2 SASEGT. The CDR3 consists of 15 residues. The CDR3 bases are TGTGCCGGTCAACGAAGGGACAGGGGGACCTACGAGCAGTACTTC. This codes for CAGQRRDRGTYEQYF.

The genes are TRBV5-1 and TRBJ1-1, with 7 bases lining up with TRBD1. V trimming: 2 bases; J trimming: 6 bases; junction bases outside the gene matches: 10. Germline assignment: CDR1 SGHRS and CDR2 YFSETQ. This CDR3 comprises 15 residues. CDR3: CASSLLDRQGAEAFF. The DNA of the CDR3 is TGCGCCAGCAGCTTACTAGATAGGCAGGGGGCTGAAGCTTTCTTT. The full variable domain, with the rest looked up from reference TRBV5-1 and TRBJ1-1, is KAGVTQTPRYLIKTRGQQVTLSCSPISGHRSVSWYQQTPGQGLQFLFEYFSETQRNKGNFPGRFSGRQFSNSRSEMNVSTLELGDSALYLCASSLLDRQGAEAFFGQGTRLTVV.

This sequence joins TRBV12-3 or TRBV12-4 and TRBJ1-1, with 7 positions matching TRBD1. There are 14 residues in the CDR3. With V trimmed by 7 bases and J by 1 base, 6 bases remained unmatched. CDR3 sequence (DNA): TGTGCCAGCACCGGGGACAGAGAGAACACTGAAGCTTTCTTT. Translation gives CASTGDRENTEAFF.

The gene calls are TRBV9 and TRBJ2-2; tentatively, D is TRBD2 (7 bases). The germline V gene encodes CDR1 SGDLS and CDR2 YYNGEE. V shed 4 bases and J shed 6 bases, with 22 bases lying between them. The CDR3 is 17 amino acids. The CDR3 DNA follows: TGTGCCAGCAGCCCGGGGGGCCGTACCTCACGGGCCGGGGAGCTGTTTTTT. Translated, it gives CASSPGGRTSRAGELFF.

This rearrangement joins TRBV5-1 to TRBJ2-5; D ambiguous. The ends were cut back, 0 bases at V and 5 bases at J, with 11 bases in the middle. This CDR3 comprises 14 residues. Germline V gene lookup returns CDR1 SGHRS and CDR2 YFSETQ. The CDR3 sequence is CASSLVTSRETQYF. CDR3 nucleotide sequence: TGCGCCAGCAGCTTGGTCACGTCCAGGGAGACCCAGTACTTC.

This clonotype was counted ten times or more. CDR3 in amino acids: CASSSSDLSGRAGEQYF. CDR3 sequence (DNA): TGTGCCAGCAGTTCTTCCGACCTCAGCGGGAGGGCTGGCGAGCAGTACTTC. The rearrangement joins TRBV27 to TRBJ2-7; 10 nucleotides line up with TRBD2. Germline V gene lookup returns CDR1 MNHEY and CDR2 SMNVEV (reference sequence). The trim removed 4 bases at V and 6 bases at J, leaving 15 bases unmatched. The CDR3 covers 17 residues.

The rearrangement uses TRBV28 and TRBJ2-1; D is possibly TRBD2 (5 bases). Germline CDR1 and CDR2: MDHEN and SYDVKM. The CDR3 loop spans 15 amino acids. Trimming removed 4 bases at V and 0 bases at J, with 10 bases between. CDR3 region: CASSWPGNSYNEQFF. DNA for the CDR3: TGTGCCAGCAGTTGGCCGGGGAACTCCTACAATGAGCAGTTCTTC. The full variable domain, its missing parts supplied by reference TRBV28 and TRBJ2-1, is DVKVTQSSRYLVKRTGEKVFLECVQDMDHENMFWYRQDPGLGLRLIYFSYDVKMKEKGDIPEGYSVSREKKERFSLILESASTNQTSMYLCASSWPGNSYNEQFFGPGTRLTVL.